This T cell receptor beta chain is from a study of cytomegalovirus exposure and HLA in healthy donors. Looking at the study overall: Genetic ancestry analysis placed 75% to 85% of the 400 or so donors that were genotyped in the Caucasian-associated cluster. General study findings and limits: Several of the most significant clusters appeared, in a later analysis, to be linked to common viral pathogens. The records held CMV serostatus as the only immune exposure information.

Researchers ran the PCR with 60 Vbeta and 13 Jbeta primers. Profiling relied on immunoSEQ multiplex PCR, and the TCRdb table lists in-frame clones only, not all of them. The repertoire holds about 130,000 clones, with 82% as singletons. Trimming removed 6 bases at V and 2 bases at J, with 3 bases between. This CDR3 has 11 residues. Germline V CDR1 and CDR2: MNHNY, SVGAGI (reference sequence). Of note for this clone: Its antigen is not known.

The TCR comes from a boy between 2 and 15 years old in good health and CMV-seronegative. The chain couples TRBV6-6 to TRBJ2-3, with D unclear. Sequenced: PBMCs. CDR3 residues: CASSLTDTQYF. Here the CDR3 DNA reads TGTGCCAGCAGCCTCACAGATACGCAGTATTTT.